This T cell receptor beta chain was profiled in a study of identical twins. Study findings and constraints: Insertion counts were lower in abundant cord blood beta clonotypes, a trend that memory repertoires did not show. Researchers reported excess low generation probability among twin-shared out-of-frame alpha sequences.

This clonotype was recorded at least ten times. Its antigen remains unidentified. Trimming took 0 bases from V and 8 from J, leaving 7 bases between them. Germline CDR1 DFQATT, CDR2 SNEGSKA (reference sequence). This CDR3 contains 11 residues. TCRdb ran MiXCR on the 5' RACE reads and lists one entry per CDR3 protein. Among about 240,000 distinct CDR3 sequences listed, approximately 6.8% were seen once. These data were also reused for a study on yellow fever vaccine responses in identical twins.

The sample was CD8+ T cells sorted from blood. The sequence came from a woman younger than 30 in good health. The chain combines TRBV20-1 with TRBJ2-5, with D unresolved. The CDR3 sequence: CSARDRSTQYF. The CDR3 bases are TGCAGTGCTAGAGATCGGTCAACCCAGTACTTC.